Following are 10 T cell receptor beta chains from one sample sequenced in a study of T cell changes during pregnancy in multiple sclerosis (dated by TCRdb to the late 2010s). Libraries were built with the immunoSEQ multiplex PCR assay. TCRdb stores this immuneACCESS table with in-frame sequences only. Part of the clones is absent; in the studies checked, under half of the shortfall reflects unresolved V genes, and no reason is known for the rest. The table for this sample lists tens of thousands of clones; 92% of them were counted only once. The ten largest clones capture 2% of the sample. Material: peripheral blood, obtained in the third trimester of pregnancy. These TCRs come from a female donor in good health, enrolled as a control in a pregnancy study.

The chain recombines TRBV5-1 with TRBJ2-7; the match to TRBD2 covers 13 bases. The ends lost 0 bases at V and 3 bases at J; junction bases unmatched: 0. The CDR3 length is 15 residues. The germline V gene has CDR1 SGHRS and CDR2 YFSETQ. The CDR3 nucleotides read TGCGCCAGCAGCTTGGGGACTAGCGGGAGCTACGAGCAGTACTTC. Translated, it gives CASSLGTSGSYEQYF.

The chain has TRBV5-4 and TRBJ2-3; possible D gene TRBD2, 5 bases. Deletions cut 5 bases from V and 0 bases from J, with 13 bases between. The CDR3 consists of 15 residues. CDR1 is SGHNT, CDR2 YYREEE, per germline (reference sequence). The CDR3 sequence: CASSRDPLSTDTQYF. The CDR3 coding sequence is TGTGCCAGCAGTCGGGATCCCTTAAGCACAGATACGCAGTATTTT.

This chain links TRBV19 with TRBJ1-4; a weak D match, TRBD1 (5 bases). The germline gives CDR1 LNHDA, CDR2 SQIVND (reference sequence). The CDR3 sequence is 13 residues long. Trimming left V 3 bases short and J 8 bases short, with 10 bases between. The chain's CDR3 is CASSIPGWEKLFF. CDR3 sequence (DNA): TGTGCCAGTAGTATCCCAGGGTGGGAAAAACTGTTTTTT.

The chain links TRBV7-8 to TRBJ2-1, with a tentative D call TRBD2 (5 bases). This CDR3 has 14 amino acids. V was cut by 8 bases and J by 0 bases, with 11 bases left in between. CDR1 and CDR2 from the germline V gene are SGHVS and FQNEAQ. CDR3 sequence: CASSPGSSYNEQFF. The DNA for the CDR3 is TGTGCCAGCTCTCCGGGGAGCTCCTACAATGAGCAGTTCTTC.

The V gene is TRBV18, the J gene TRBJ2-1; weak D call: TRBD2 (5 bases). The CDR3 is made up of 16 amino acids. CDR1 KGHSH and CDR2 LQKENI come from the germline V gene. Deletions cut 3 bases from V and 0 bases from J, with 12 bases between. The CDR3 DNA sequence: TGTGCCAGCTCACCCCCGACTACCTACTCCTACAATGAGCAGTTCTTC. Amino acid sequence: CASSPPTTYSYNEQFF.

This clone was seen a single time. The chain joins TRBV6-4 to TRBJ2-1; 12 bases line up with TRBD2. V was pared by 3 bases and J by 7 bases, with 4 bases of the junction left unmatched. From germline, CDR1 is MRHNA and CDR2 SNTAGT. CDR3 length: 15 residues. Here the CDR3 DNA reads TGTGCCAGCAGTGAAACCCTAGCGGGAGGGAATGAGCAGTTCTTC. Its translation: CASSETLAGGNEQFF.

The CDR3 nucleotides are TGTGCCAGCAGCTTGCTGGGGAGTCCGACTAATGAAAAACTGTTTTTT. The encoded protein is CASSLLGSPTNEKLFF. The chain joins TRBV5-6 to TRBJ1-4, with unresolved D. This CDR3 region has 16 residues. The germline CDR1 and CDR2 sequences are SGHDT and YYEEEE. Trimming took 1 base from V and 2 from J, leaving 12 bases between them.

The CDR3 is CASSLRQGLSYGYTF. The DNA of the CDR3 is TGTGCCAGCAGTTTAAGACAGGGTTTGAGCTATGGCTACACCTTC. This chain joins TRBV28 and TRBJ1-2; 7 bases are a match to TRBD1. The CDR3 length is 15 residues. J lost 4 bases, V lost 2 bases, and 7 bases had no gene match. Germline CDR1 and CDR2: MDHEN and SYDVKM.

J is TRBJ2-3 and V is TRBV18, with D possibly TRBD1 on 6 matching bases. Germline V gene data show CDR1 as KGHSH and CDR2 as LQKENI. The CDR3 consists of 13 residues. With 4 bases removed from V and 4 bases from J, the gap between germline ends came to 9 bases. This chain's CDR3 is CASSRQVADTQYF. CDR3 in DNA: TGTGCCAGCTCACGACAGGTGGCAGATACGCAGTATTTT.

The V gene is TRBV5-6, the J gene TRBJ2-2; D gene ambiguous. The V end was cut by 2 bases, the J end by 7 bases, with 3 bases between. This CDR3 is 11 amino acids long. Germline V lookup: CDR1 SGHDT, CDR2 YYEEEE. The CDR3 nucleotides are TGTGCCAGCAGCTTTCACGGGGAGCTGTTTTTT. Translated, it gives CASSFHGELFF.